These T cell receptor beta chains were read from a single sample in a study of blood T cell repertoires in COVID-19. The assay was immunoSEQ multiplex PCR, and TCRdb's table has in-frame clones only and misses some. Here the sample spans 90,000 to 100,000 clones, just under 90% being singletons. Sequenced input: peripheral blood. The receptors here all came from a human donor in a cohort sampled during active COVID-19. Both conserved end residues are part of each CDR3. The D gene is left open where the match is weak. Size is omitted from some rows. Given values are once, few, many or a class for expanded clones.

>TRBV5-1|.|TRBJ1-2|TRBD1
CASSLGQGAYGYTF
TGCGCCAGCAGCTTGGGACAGGGGGCGTATGGCTACACCTTC
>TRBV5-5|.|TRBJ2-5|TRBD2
CASSLSILGGIQETQYF
TGTGCCAGCAGCTTGTCTATTTTGGGGGGGATCCAAGAGACCCAGTACTTC
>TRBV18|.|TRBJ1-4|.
CASSPEALTNEKLFF
TGTGCCAGCTCCCCGGAGGCCCTAACTAATGAAAAACTGTTTTTT
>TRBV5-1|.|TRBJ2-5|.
CASSLGDKETQYF
TGCGCCAGCAGCTTGGGGGACAAAGAGACCCAGTACTTC
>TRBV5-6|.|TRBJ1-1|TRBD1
CASSRDRVAEAFF
TGTGCCAGCAGCCGGGACAGGGTCGCTGAAGCTTTCTTT
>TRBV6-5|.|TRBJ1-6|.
CASRPGYNSPLHF
TGTGCCAGCAGACCAGGGTATAATTCACCCCTCCACTTT
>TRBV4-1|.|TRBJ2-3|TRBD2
CASSQAVGLLSTDTQYF
TGCGCCAGCAGCCAAGCTGTGGGACTACTTAGCACAGATACGCAGTATTTT
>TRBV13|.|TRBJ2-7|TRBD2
CASSLVSGGDGSYEQYF
TGTGCCAGCAGCTTAGTGTCGGGGGGGGACGGCTCCTACGAGCAGTACTTC
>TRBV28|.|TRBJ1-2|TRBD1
CASSSRQGHGYTF
TGTGCCAGCAGTTCCCGACAGGGCCATGGCTACACCTTC
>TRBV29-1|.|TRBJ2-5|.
CSVDLVETQYF
TGCAGCGTTGATCTCGTTGAGACCCAGTACTTC
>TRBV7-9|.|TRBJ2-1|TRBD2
CASSLRFSSGRSTYNEQFF
TGTGCCAGCAGCTTAAGGTTTTCTAGCGGGAGAAGCACCTACAATGAGCAGTTCTTC
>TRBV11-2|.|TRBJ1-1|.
CASSLDLMNTEAFF
TGTGCCAGCAGCTTAGATCTTATGAACACTGAAGCTTTCTTT
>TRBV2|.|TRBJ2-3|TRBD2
CASSAGTITDTQYF
TGTGCCAGCAGTGCCGGGACTATCACAGATACGCAGTATTTT
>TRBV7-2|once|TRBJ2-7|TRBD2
CASSLGLAGAYEQYF
TGTGCCAGCAGCTTGGGACTAGCGGGGGCCTACGAGCAGTACTTC
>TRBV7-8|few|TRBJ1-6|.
CASSFQLQGNSPLHF
TGTGCCAGCAGCTTTCAATTGCAGGGGAATTCACCCCTCCACTTT
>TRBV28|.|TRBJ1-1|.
CASSLQHHTEAFF
TGTGCCAGCAGTTTACAACACCACACTGAAGCTTTCTTT
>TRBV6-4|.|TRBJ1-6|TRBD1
CASSDSTGATSPLHF
TGTGCCAGCAGTGACTCGACAGGGGCCACTTCACCCCTCCACTTT
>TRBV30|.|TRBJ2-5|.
CAWSTGNSETQYF
TGTGCCTGGAGTACAGGAAATTCAGAGACCCAGTACTTC
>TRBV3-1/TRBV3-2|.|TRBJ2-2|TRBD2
CASSVGTSGAPGELFF
TGTGCCAGCAGCGTTGGGACTAGCGGGGCGCCCGGGGAGCTGTTTTTT
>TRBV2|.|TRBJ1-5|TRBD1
CASKTGGQPQHF
TGTGCCAGCAAGACAGGGGGTCAGCCCCAGCATTTT
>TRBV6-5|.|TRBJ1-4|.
CASSYSMRQGEKLFF
TGTGCCAGCAGTTACTCGATGAGACAAGGCGAAAAACTGTTTTTT
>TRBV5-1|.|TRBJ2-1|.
CASSRQKGTYNEQFF
TGCGCCAGCAGCCGACAGAAAGGCACCTACAATGAGCAGTTCTTC
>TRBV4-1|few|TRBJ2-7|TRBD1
CASSQKPGQPIHEQYF
TGCGCCAGCAGCCAAAAACCGGGACAGCCGATCCACGAGCAGTACTTC
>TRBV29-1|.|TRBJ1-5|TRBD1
CSALGGGDQPQHF
TGCAGCGCTCTAGGGGGCGGGGATCAGCCCCAGCATTTT
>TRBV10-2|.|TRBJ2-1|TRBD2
CASTLLAGGSNEQFF
TGCGCCAGCACCCTGCTAGCGGGGGGAAGCAATGAGCAGTTCTTC
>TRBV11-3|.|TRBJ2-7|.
CASSSPGECHYEQYF
TGTGCCAGCAGCTCCCCAGGGGAATGTCACTACGAGCAGTACTTC
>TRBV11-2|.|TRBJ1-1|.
CASSQTQVITEAFF
TGTGCCAGCAGCCAAACTCAGGTCATCACTGAAGCTTTCTTT
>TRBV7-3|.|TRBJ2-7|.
CASSLRRETEQYF
TGTGCCAGCAGCCTTAGGAGGGAAACCGAGCAGTACTTC
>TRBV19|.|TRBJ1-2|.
CASSFAGNYGYTF
TGTGCCAGTAGTTTTGCCGGTAACTATGGCTACACCTTC
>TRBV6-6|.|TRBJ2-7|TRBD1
CASSLNPGQNYEQYF
TGTGCCAGCAGCCTCAACCCGGGACAGAACTACGAGCAGTACTTC
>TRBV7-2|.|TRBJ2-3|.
CASSSFTDTQYF
TGTGCCAGCAGCTCTTTCACAGATACGCAGTATTTT
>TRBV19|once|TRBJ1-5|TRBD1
CASSGTGGGNQPQHF
TGTGCCAGTAGTGGGACAGGGGGGGGCAATCAGCCCCAGCATTTT
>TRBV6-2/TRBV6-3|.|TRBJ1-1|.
CASSTPEGGRAEAFF
TGTGCCAGCAGTACGCCTGAAGGGGGTAGGGCTGAAGCTTTCTTT
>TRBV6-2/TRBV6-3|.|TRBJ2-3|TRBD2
CASSPGLAGGSSTDTQYF
TGTGCCAGCAGCCCGGGACTAGCGGGGGGTTCTAGCACAGATACGCAGTATTTT
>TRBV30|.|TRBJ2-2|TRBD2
CAWSLGLAGVSGELFF
TGTGCCTGGAGTCTAGGACTAGCGGGAGTCTCCGGGGAGCTGTTTTTT
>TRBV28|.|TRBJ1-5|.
CASSLFGRGSNQPQHF
TGTGCCAGCAGTTTATTCGGCAGGGGTAGCAATCAGCCCCAGCATTTT
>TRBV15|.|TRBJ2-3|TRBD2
CATSRDLAGGPEDTQYF
TGTGCCACCAGCAGAGATCTCGCGGGAGGGCCGGAAGATACGCAGTATTTT
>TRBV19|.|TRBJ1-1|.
CASSSRRGAEAFF
TGTGCCAGTAGTTCCCGGCGGGGGGCTGAAGCTTTCTTT
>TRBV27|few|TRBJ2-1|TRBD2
CASIKKGLAGAEQFF
TGTGCCAGCATTAAAAAGGGACTAGCGGGAGCTGAGCAGTTCTTC
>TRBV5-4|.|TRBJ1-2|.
CASSSLRSGYGYTF
TGTGCCAGCAGTTCGCTACGGTCTGGCTATGGCTACACCTTC
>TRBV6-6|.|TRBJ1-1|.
CASARERNTEAFF
TGTGCCAGCGCAAGGGAGCGGAACACTGAAGCTTTCTTT
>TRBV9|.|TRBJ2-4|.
CASSVGGSGAKNIQYF
TGTGCCAGCAGCGTAGGAGGGTCAGGAGCCAAAAACATTCAGTACTTC
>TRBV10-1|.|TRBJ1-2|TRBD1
CASSADRGHGYTF
TGCGCCAGCAGTGCAGACAGGGGCCATGGCTACACCTTC
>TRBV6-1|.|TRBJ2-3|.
CASSEGGILADTQYF
TGTGCCAGCAGTGAAGGGGGCATATTAGCAGATACGCAGTATTTT
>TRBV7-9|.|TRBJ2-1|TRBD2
CASSGLAGSSYNEQFF
TGTGCCAGCAGCGGACTAGCGGGCAGCTCCTACAATGAGCAGTTCTTC
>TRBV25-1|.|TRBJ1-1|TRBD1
CASRPQGQITEAFF
TGTGCCAGCAGACCCCAGGGACAGATCACTGAAGCTTTCTTT
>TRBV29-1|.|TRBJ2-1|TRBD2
CSVNGAGGKDNEQFF
TGCAGCGTTAACGGAGCGGGGGGAAAGGACAATGAGCAGTTCTTC
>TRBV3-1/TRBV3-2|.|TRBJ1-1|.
CASSRDGGNTEAFF
TGTGCCAGCAGCCGCGACGGCGGGAACACTGAAGCTTTCTTT
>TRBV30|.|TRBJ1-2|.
CAWSVRFRGVFGYTF
TGTGCCTGGAGTGTACGGTTTCGGGGGGTATTTGGCTACACCTTC
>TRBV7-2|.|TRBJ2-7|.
CASSSNPLKTSDYEQYF
TGTGCCAGCAGCTCAAACCCTTTAAAAACCTCAGACTACGAGCAGTACTTC
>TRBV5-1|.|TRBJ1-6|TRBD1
CASSWSWDRGNSPLHF
TGCGCCAGCAGCTGGTCCTGGGACAGGGGGAATTCACCCCTCCACTTT
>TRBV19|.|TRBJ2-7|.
CASSISGSSYEQYF
TGTGCCAGTAGTATCTCTGGGAGCTCCTACGAGCAGTACTTC
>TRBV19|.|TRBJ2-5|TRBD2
CASSSLQRGLAGGSETQYF
TGTGCCAGTAGTTCCCTCCAAAGGGGGCTAGCGGGAGGATCTGAGACCCAGTACTTC
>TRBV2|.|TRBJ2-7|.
CASSDSVGGLPYEQYF
TGTGCCAGCAGTGATTCGGTGGGGGGTCTCCCCTACGAGCAGTACTTC
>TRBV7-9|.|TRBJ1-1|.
CASSFDVGQGPTEAFF
TGTGCCAGCAGCTTCGACGTAGGGCAGGGGCCCACTGAAGCTTTCTTT
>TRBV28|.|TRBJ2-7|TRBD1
CASSLTGFAYEQYF
TGTGCCAGCAGTTTGACAGGGTTTGCCTACGAGCAGTACTTC
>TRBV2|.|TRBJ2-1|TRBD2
CASSEIGTSGKFF
TGTGCCAGCAGTGAAATCGGGACTAGCGGGAAGTTCTTC
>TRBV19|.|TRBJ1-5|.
CASNKAGGSNQPQHF
TGTGCCAGTAATAAAGCGGGGGGAAGCAATCAGCCCCAGCATTTT
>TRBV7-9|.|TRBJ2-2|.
CASRGAGNTGELFF
TGTGCCAGCCGGGGAGCGGGCAACACCGGGGAGCTGTTTTTT
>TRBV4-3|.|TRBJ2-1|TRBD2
CASSQEAGVEQFF
TGCGCCAGCAGCCAAGAAGCGGGAGTAGAGCAGTTCTTC